Below, 18 T cell receptor beta chains from the same sample are listed, as sequenced in a study of regulatory T cells in long-lasting Graves disease. The time point was: newly diagnosed GD, antithyroid drugs for less than 3 months. From RNA extracted from PBMCs, the TCR library was made. Sequencing libraries for TCR beta were prepared with iRepertoire HTBI primers and Arm-PCR of CDR3 regions. TCRdb called the multiplex PCR reads again in MiXCR, with one record for every CDR3 protein. The sample lists around 360,000 distinct CDR3 sequences; 15% to 20% were seen once. These same data were also listed under a study on T cells in Graves' hyperthyroidism and ophthalmopathy.

Material: peripheral blood mononuclear cells (PBMCs), obtained at new diagnosis, from a patient treated with antithyroid drugs. These receptor sequences come from a woman aged 18-35 years with Graves disease.

This clonotype occurred many times. The rearrangement joins TRBV18 to TRBJ2-3, with D unclear. Deletions cut 0 bases from V and 5 bases from J, with 6 bases between. From germline, CDR1 is KGHSH and CDR2 LQKENI. The CDR3 is 13 amino acids. Here the CDR3 reads CASSPPSKDTQYF. The CDR3 DNA follows: TGTGCCAGCTCACCACCGTCGAAAGATACGCAGTATTTT.

This clonotype was seen repeatedly, ten times or more. The rearrangement joins TRBV2 to TRBJ1-2; D uncertain. The germline V gene has CDR1 SNHLY and CDR2 FYNNEI. The CDR3 has 18 residues. Trimming removed 6 bases at V and 0 bases at J, with 23 bases between. CDR3: CASRYPNWKDGANYGYTF. In DNA form, the CDR3 reads TGTGCCAGCAGATACCCTAATTGGAAGGACGGAGCTAACTATGGCTACACCTTC.

Comments on this clonotype: This may be a read error: a much more frequent sequence differs by one nucleotide. The genes are TRBV11-2 and TRBJ2-1, with D unresolved. Trimming stripped 0 bases from V and 8 bases from J, with 14 bases between. There are 15 residues in the CDR3. In germline, CDR1 is SGHAT, CDR2 FQNNGV. CDR3 coding DNA: TGTGCCAGCAGCTTAGACTCCTCCCCTAGGGATGAGCAGTTCTTC. Its protein is CASSLDSSPRDEQFF.

This clonotype appeared many times. The V and J genes are TRBV2 and TRBJ2-7, with a tentative D call TRBD1 (5 bases). CDR3 length: 15 residues. Trimming shortened V by 4 bases and J by 3 bases, and 16 bases separated the two germline ends. Per germline, CDR1 SNHLY and CDR2 FYNNEI. CDR3 protein: CASSVGQPPLYEQYF. The CDR3 coding sequence is TGTGCCAGCAGTGTGGGGCAACCACCACTCTACGAGCAGTACTTC. The whole variable domain, filled in from reference TRBV2 and TRBJ2-7, reads EPEVTQTPSHQVTQMGQEVILRCVPISNHLYFYWYRQILGQKVEFLVSFYNNEISEKSEIFDDQFSVERPDGSNFTLKIRSTKLEDSAMYFCASSVGQPPLYEQYFGPGTRLTVT.

This clonotype showed up many times. The rearrangement uses TRBV2 and TRBJ2-2; tentative D call: TRBD2 (5 bases). Trimming took 5 bases from V and 2 from J, leaving 6 bases between them. From germline, CDR1 is SNHLY and CDR2 FYNNEI. The CDR3 runs 13 residues. For the CDR3, the DNA is TGTGCCAGCAGTCCGGGAAACACCGGGGAGCTGTTTTTT. It encodes CASSPGNTGELFF.

The chain employs TRBV15 and TRBJ2-1, with TRBD1 matching 9 bases. The CDR3 runs 13 residues. Germline assignment: CDR1 LNHNV and CDR2 YYDKDF (reference sequence). V lost 3 bases and J lost 9; bases outside the gene matches: 3. The CDR3 DNA is TGTGCCACCAGCAGTACAGGGGGCGGTGAGCAGTTCTTC. Translation gives CATSSTGGGEQFF.

This clonotype showed up many times. This sequence joins TRBV20-1 and TRBJ2-2, with 10 bases matching TRBD1. Germline CDR1 is DFQATT and CDR2 is SNEGSKA (reference sequence). This CDR3 spans 15 amino acids. V shed 3 bases and J 5 bases; nucleotides not matched to a gene: 6. The CDR3 here is CSASSDRGGTGELFF. The DNA for the CDR3 is TGCAGTGCTAGTTCGGACAGGGGGGGAACCGGGGAGCTGTTTTTT.

With regard to this clonotype: A read error may explain this, as a much larger clone is one base away. This rearrangement joins TRBV28 to TRBJ2-1; D possibly matches TRBD1 or TRBD2 (5 bases each). The CDR3 runs to 15 residues. Looked up from germline, CDR1 is MDHEN and CDR2 is SYDVKM. The CDR3 sequence is CASSPLRGSYDEQFF. The DNA of the CDR3 is TGTGCCAGCAGTCCTTTACGGGGCTCCTACGATGAGCAGTTCTTC.

This chain links TRBV5-6 with TRBJ2-2; 7 bases align to TRBD1. Germline trimming cut 4 bases from V and 7 bases from J; bases unmatched to any gene: 10. CDR1 is SGHDT and CDR2 is YYEEEE in the germline V gene. The CDR3 runs 15 residues. The CDR3 coding sequence is TGTGCCAGCAGCCCCCGCGACAGGGCAAGCGGGGAGCTGTTTTTT. This encodes CASSPRDRASGELFF. The whole variable domain, remainder taken from reference TRBV5-6 and TRBJ2-2, is DAGVTQSPTHLIKTRGQQVTLRCSPKSGHDTVSWYQQALGQGPQFIFQYYEEEERQRGNFPDRFSGHQFPNYSSELNVNALLLGDSALYLCASSPRDRASGELFFGEGSRLTVL.

This clonotype has just a few counts. This rearrangement joins TRBV9 to TRBJ2-1; a weak D match, TRBD2 (7 bases). V lost 4 bases to trimming and J lost 7 bases, with 18 bases between them. Germline V CDR1 and CDR2: SGDLS, YYNGEE. The CDR3 runs 15 residues. The CDR3 sequence is CASSPRAEGGNEQFF. Written as DNA, the CDR3 is TGTGCCAGCAGCCCGCGGGCCGAGGGGGGGAATGAGCAGTTCTTC.

This clonotype was seen only a few times. As DNA, the CDR3 is TGTGCCAGCACCAAACGGGACGTCGACCGCAACTATGGCTACACCTTC. This encodes CASTKRDVDRNYGYTF. The chain links TRBV6-1 to TRBJ1-2; D might be TRBD1 (5 bases). There are 16 residues in the CDR3. CDR1 and CDR2 from the germline V gene are MNHNS and SASEGT. Trimming cost V 7 bases and J 2 bases, with 20 bases left between them.

This clonotype was observed a handful of times. This sequence joins TRBV20-1 and TRBJ2-1, with 11 nucleotides matching TRBD2. Per germline, CDR1 DFQATT and CDR2 SNEGSKA (reference sequence). J gave up 1 base and V 1 base, and 12 bases lay outside the gene matches. This CDR3 spans 19 amino acids. The DNA for the CDR3 is TGCAGTGCTAGAGGTCGGGTGAGAGGACTAGCGGGTTCCTACAATGAGCAGTTCTTC. This translates into CSARGRVRGLAGSYNEQFF.

This clonotype has a count of ten or more. The rearrangement links TRBV20-1 to TRBJ2-7; maybe TRBD1 (6 bases). Germline V lookup: CDR1 DFQATT, CDR2 SNEGSKA (reference sequence). The CDR3 is 14 amino acids. The V and J ends lost 0 bases and 3 bases respectively, with 12 bases between them. CDR3 nucleotides: TGCAGTGCTAGAGAACAGGGAAAGGACTACGAGCAGTACTTC. Translating gives CSAREQGKDYEQYF.

This clonotype was counted many times. At one end, the junction sequence differs from germline, possibly due to a read error. The chain has TRBV5-1 and TRBJ1-1; D remains unclear. The CDR3 runs to 13 residues. Looked up from germline, CDR1 is SGHRS and CDR2 is YFSETQ. This chain's CDR3 is CASSLSWDTEAFF. The CDR3 DNA reads TGTGCCAGCAGTCTCTCCTGGGACACTGAAGCTTTCTTT.

This clonotype has at least ten counts. The rearrangement uses TRBV13 and TRBJ2-1, with D uncertain. Trimming removed 3 bases at V and 7 bases at J, with 19 bases between. The length of the CDR3 is 16 residues. CDR1 PRHDT and CDR2 FYEKMQ come from the germline V gene (reference sequence). CDR3 bases: TGTGCCAGCAGCTTGATGACCTGGGCTAGGAAGAATGAGCAGTTCTTC. It codes for CASSLMTWARKNEQFF.

This clonotype was observed many times. The DNA for the CDR3 is TGTGCCAGCAGCTTAGCTCCGGCGAACACTGAAGCTTTCTTT. Translated: CASSLAPANTEAFF. The chain joins TRBV7-2 to TRBJ1-1, with D uncertain. This CDR3 spans 14 amino acids. V was clipped by 0 bases and J by 1 base, with 6 bases between them. Germline V lookup: CDR1 SGHTA, CDR2 FQGNSA.

Ten or more counts support this clonotype. The junction shows a germline mismatch at one end, possibly a read error. The chain links TRBV5-1 to TRBJ1-2; D gene unclear. Germline CDR1 reads SGHRS; CDR2 reads YFSETQ. The length of the CDR3 is 13 residues. The CDR3 loop reads CASSLAGNYGYTF. The DNA of the CDR3 is TGTGCCAGCAGCTTAGCCGGGAACTATGGCTACACCTTC.

This chain uses TRBV9 with TRBJ1-4; no clear D gene. Trimming took off 3 bases at V and 6 bases at J, with 6 bases between the two ends. Germline loops: CDR1 SGDLS, CDR2 YYNGEE. The CDR3 consists of 12 residues. CDR3 sequence (DNA): TGTGCCAGCAGCGCCTCGGATGAAAAACTGTTTTTT. This sequence encodes CASSASDEKLFF.